One sample yielded the 25 T cell receptor beta chains listed below, sequenced in a study of neoadjuvant anti-PD-1 for oral cavity cancer. The data were produced by immunoSEQ multiplex PCR, yet TCRdb's version contains in-frame clones alone and is incomplete. Here the sample spans around 65,000 clones, around 85% being singletons. Indicated time point: after neoadjuvant nivolumab, at surgical resection. The material was PBMCs, obtained after nivolumab (anti-PD-1) treatment. The origin of the receptors is a person aged 40-85 years with oral cavity squamous cell carcinoma.

CDR3 sequence reads: CASSNRGLTDTQYF. CDR3 DNA sequence: TGTGCCAGTAGTAACAGGGGGCTGACAGATACGCAGTATTTT. The rearrangement joins TRBV19 to TRBJ2-3, with 9 bases matching TRBD1. This CDR3 has 14 residues. The V segment lost 4 bases and the J segment 3 bases; nucleotides outside the gene matches: 2. Germline values: CDR1 LNHDA, CDR2 SQIVND (reference sequence).

This chain uses TRBV4-1 with TRBJ2-7; 16 nucleotides match TRBD2. Per germline, CDR1 MGHRA and CDR2 YSYEKL. V shed 5 bases and J 3 bases; nucleotides not matched to a gene: 4. This CDR3 comprises 16 residues. The CDR3: CASSTGLAGGIYEQYF. The CDR3 nucleotides read TGCGCCAGCAGCACGGGACTAGCGGGAGGGATCTACGAGCAGTACTTC.

V is TRBV27 and J is TRBJ2-5; 7 bases line up with TRBD1. CDR3 length equals 15 residues. Per germline, CDR1 MNHEY and CDR2 SMNVEV (reference sequence). After removal of 5 bases from V and 5 bases from J, the junction contained 11 bases not matched to a gene. CDR3: CASSPLDRVKETQYF. The DNA for the CDR3 is TGTGCCAGCAGTCCACTAGACAGGGTTAAGGAGACCCAGTACTTC.

The chain is built from TRBV2 and TRBJ1-2; 10 bases map to TRBD1. The CDR3 totals 14 residues. Germline CDR1 and CDR2: SNHLY and FYNNEI. The J segment lost 4 bases and the V segment lost 7 bases, leaving 6 bases of the junction unmatched. CDR3 loop: CASKGTGATYGYTF. Here the CDR3 DNA reads TGTGCCAGCAAAGGGACAGGGGCTACCTATGGCTACACCTTC.

The chain uses TRBV11-2 and TRBJ1-5; no definite D call. V was clipped by 1 base and J by 0 bases, with 7 bases between them. From germline, CDR1 is SGHAT and CDR2 FQNNGV. CDR3 size: 15 residues. CDR3 nucleotides: TGTGCCAGCAGCTTAGGGCCAAATAGCAATCAGCCCCAGCATTTT. Translated, it gives CASSLGPNSNQPQHF.

The gene calls are TRBV6-5 and TRBJ2-1; D ambiguous. Germline CDR1 and CDR2: MNHEY and SVGAGI. V dropped 4 bases and J dropped 7 bases, with 5 bases sitting between them. The CDR3 is made up of 11 amino acids. CDR3 sequence: CASSFGNEQFF. Here the CDR3 DNA reads TGTGCCAGCAGTTTTGGAAATGAGCAGTTCTTC.

The chain combines TRBV7-8 with TRBJ1-1; D is unclear. Germline V gene sequence: CDR1 SGHVS, CDR2 FQNEAQ. The CDR3 is 13 residues long. With 3 bases removed from V and 3 bases from J, the gap between germline ends came to 8 bases. The CDR3 bases are TGTGCCAGCAGCTTTTCACGGGACACTGAAGCTTTCTTT. Translated: CASSFSRDTEAFF.

The V gene is TRBV9, the J gene TRBJ1-5, with D possibly TRBD1 on 5 matching bases. V lost 5 bases and J 16 bases, leaving 13 bases between the germline ends. Germline-derived CDR1 and CDR2 are SGDLS and YYNGEE. This CDR3 has 10 amino acids. The CDR3 is CASRDTTDHF. The CDR3 region has the DNA TGTGCCAGCAGAGATACGACAGACCATTTT.

The rearrangement links TRBV30 to TRBJ2-1; D might be TRBD2 (6 bases). Trimming removed 0 bases at V and 1 base at J, with 10 bases between. Germline V gene sequence: CDR1 GTSNPN, CDR2 SVGIG (reference sequence). The CDR3 runs to 15 residues. The CDR3 is CAWSVGLGSYNEQFF. CDR3 sequence (DNA): TGTGCCTGGAGTGTGGGACTGGGGTCCTACAATGAGCAGTTCTTC.

The chain links TRBV15 to TRBJ2-1, with 11 bases matching TRBD2. Germline values: CDR1 LNHNV, CDR2 YYDKDF (reference sequence). V shed 1 base, J shed 5 bases, and the junction held 19 bases outside the gene matches. CDR3 length equals 21 residues. The CDR3 DNA is TGTGCCACCAGCAGAGCCACCCCTAGCAGGGGTGGGACTAGCGGCCACAATGAGCAGTTCTTC. Protein: CATSRATPSRGGTSGHNEQFF.

This clone was picked up one time. At one end the junction does not follow the germline gene, possibly because of a read error. The gene calls are TRBV25-1 and TRBJ2-3; maybe TRBD1 (5 bases). The CDR3 sequence is 14 residues long. The germline CDR1 and CDR2 sequences are MGHDK and SYGVNS. CDR3 residues: CARSESEGADTQYF. In DNA, the CDR3 is TGTGCCCGCAGTGAATCGGAAGGGGCAGATACGCAGTATTTT.

This chain links TRBV30 with TRBJ1-5, with 7 bases aligning to TRBD1. CDR1 GTSNPN and CDR2 SVGIG come from the germline V gene (reference sequence). V was clipped by 2 bases and J by 4 bases; unmatched bases: 2. CDR3 size: 13 residues. CDR3 region: CAWSPQGNQPQHF. The CDR3 DNA reads TGTGCCTGGAGTCCACAGGGGAATCAGCCCCAGCATTTT.

The sample holds a few counts of this clone. The J gene is TRBJ1-1, the V gene TRBV18; no reliable D call. Germline loops: CDR1 KGHSH, CDR2 LQKENI. Trimming removed 9 bases from V and 0 bases from J, with 14 bases in between. This CDR3 is built from 14 residues. The CDR3: CASRRPLMNTEAFF. CDR3 DNA sequence: TGTGCCAGTCGGAGGCCGCTGATGAACACTGAAGCTTTCTTT.

In regard to this clone: One end of the junction is discordant with germline, which a read error may explain. Other DNA sequences from this sample encode an identical CDR3 as well. CDR3 amino acids: CASSRSSGTNEQFF. In DNA, the CDR3 is TGTGCTAGCAGCCGAAGTTCAGGGACCAATGAGCAGTTCTTC. The chain employs TRBV27 and TRBJ2-1; D may match TRBD1 or TRBD2 (5 bases each). Germline CDR1 reads MNHEY; CDR2 reads SMNVEV (reference sequence). CDR3 length: 14 residues.

The rearrangement links TRBV5-6 to TRBJ2-4; either TRBD1 or TRBD2 may fit D (5 bases each). The germline gives CDR1 SGHDT, CDR2 YYEEEE. V lost 5 bases and J 9 bases, leaving 18 bases between the germline ends. The CDR3 is 14 amino acids. For the CDR3, the DNA is TGTGCCAGCAGTTCCCGGGACCTCCGTGTCATTCAGTACTTC. It encodes CASSSRDLRVIQYF. The variable domain in full, completed from reference TRBV5-6 and TRBJ2-4, reads DAGVTQSPTHLIKTRGQQVTLRCSPKSGHDTVSWYQQALGQGPQFIFQYYEEEERQRGNFPDRFSGHQFPNYSSELNVNALLLGDSALYLCASSSRDLRVIQYFGAGTRLSVL.

The chain recombines TRBV10-3 with TRBJ1-2, with 8 bases fitting TRBD1. Germline CDR1 reads ENHRY; CDR2 reads SYGVKD. The CDR3 sequence is 19 residues long. The V segment lost 3 bases and the J segment 0 bases; nucleotides outside the gene matches: 15. The DNA of the CDR3 is TGTGCCATCAGTGATCAGGACAGGGTTTTCGAGGAAGCTAACTATGGCTACACCTTC. This codes for CAISDQDRVFEEANYGYTF.

This clone was detected once. J is TRBJ2-3 and V is TRBV7-2; the D is unclear. CDR1 and CDR2 (germline): SGHTA, FQGNSA. V lost 5 bases to trimming and J lost 2 bases, with 8 bases between them. The CDR3 runs to 13 residues. This CDR3 reads CASSPAITDTQYF. The CDR3 DNA follows: TGTGCCAGCAGCCCTGCTATCACAGATACGCAGTATTTT.

This chain links TRBV27 with TRBJ2-2, with 11 bases fitting TRBD2. After removal of 3 bases from V and 4 bases from J, the junction contained 7 bases not matched to a gene. The CDR3 is 17 amino acids. In germline, CDR1 is MNHEY, CDR2 SMNVEV (reference sequence). CDR3 sequence reads: CASSFLAGGGTTGELFF. DNA for the CDR3: TGTGCCAGCAGTTTTTTAGCGGGAGGGGGAACCACCGGGGAGCTGTTTTTT.

The chain uses TRBV5-4 and TRBJ1-1, with TRBD1 as a possible D gene (6 bases). Germline V gene sequence: CDR1 SGHNT, CDR2 YYREEE (reference sequence). The CDR3 length is 12 residues. V gave up 0 bases and J gave up 8 bases, with 8 bases separating them. This chain's CDR3 is CASSLEGGEAFF. The CDR3 bases are TGTGCCAGCAGCTTGGAGGGGGGAGAAGCTTTCTTT.

CDR3 amino acids: CASSYQRTGNQPQHF. As DNA, the CDR3 is TGTGCCAGCAGTTACCAAAGGACAGGCAATCAGCCCCAGCATTTT. J is TRBJ1-5 and V is TRBV6-5, with D perhaps TRBD1 (6 bases). V was clipped by 2 bases and J by 2 bases, with 10 bases between them. CDR1 is MNHEY and CDR2 is SVGAGI in the germline V gene. This CDR3 spans 15 amino acids.

V gene TRBV6-1 combines with J gene TRBJ1-2; maybe TRBD1 (5 bases). The CDR3 runs 14 residues. With 9 bases removed from V and 1 base from J, the gap between germline ends came to 15 bases. Looked up from germline, CDR1 is MNHNS and CDR2 is SASEGT. The CDR3 protein is CARQRGVFNYGYTF. CDR3 coding DNA: TGTGCCAGACAACGGGGGGTTTTTAACTATGGCTACACCTTC.

The chain employs TRBV6-1 and TRBJ1-1; 7 bases match TRBD1. CDR1 is MNHNS, CDR2 SASEGT, per germline. CDR3 length: 13 residues. V dropped 4 bases and J dropped 9; count of bases not matched to a gene: 8. CDR3 in amino acids: CASSGLRQGKAFF. Written as DNA, the CDR3 is TGTGCCAGCAGTGGATTACGACAGGGTAAAGCTTTCTTT.

The rearrangement uses TRBV23-1 and TRBJ1-1; 8 nucleotides match TRBD1. TRBV23-1 is noted as an ORF with a role that remains uncertain. This CDR3 contains 18 residues. J was trimmed by 2 bases and V by 5 bases; bases with no gene match: 16. The CDR3 DNA is TGCGCCAGCAGTAAGGACCGACAGGGGAAGTGTTATAACACTGAAGCTTTCTTT. This sequence encodes CASSKDRQGKCYNTEAFF.

J is TRBJ1-6 and V is TRBV5-4; TRBD1 might be the D (6 bases). The CDR3 contains 14 residues. Per germline, CDR1 SGHNT and CDR2 YYREEE (reference sequence). V was shortened by 0 bases and J by 5 bases, with 6 bases between the two germline ends. The CDR3 sequence is CASSLDRDNSPLHF. The CDR3 bases are TGTGCCAGCAGCTTGGACAGGGATAATTCACCCCTCCACTTT.

The chain employs TRBV25-1 and TRBJ2-7, with 7 positions matching TRBD1. Trimming cost V 4 bases and J 3 bases; bases outside gene matches: 0. Germline V CDR1 and CDR2: MGHDK, SYGVNS. This CDR3 is 12 amino acids long. This CDR3 reads CASSGQGYEQYF. The CDR3 nucleotides are TGTGCCAGCAGTGGACAGGGCTACGAGCAGTACTTC.